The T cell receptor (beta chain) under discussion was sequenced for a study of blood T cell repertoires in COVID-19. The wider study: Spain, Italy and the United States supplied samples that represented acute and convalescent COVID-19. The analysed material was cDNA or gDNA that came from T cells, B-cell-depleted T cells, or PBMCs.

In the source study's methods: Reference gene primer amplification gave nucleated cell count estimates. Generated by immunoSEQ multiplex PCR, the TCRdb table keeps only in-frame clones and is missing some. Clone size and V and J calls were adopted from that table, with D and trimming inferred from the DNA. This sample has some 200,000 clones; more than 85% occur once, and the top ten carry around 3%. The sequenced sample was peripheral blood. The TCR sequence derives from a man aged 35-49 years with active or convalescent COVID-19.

The CDR3 coding sequence is TGCGCCAGCAGCCCGTACAGTAACACTGAAGCTTTCTTT. Residues: CASSPYSNTEAFF. The rearrangement links TRBV5-1 to TRBJ1-1; D unclear. The CDR3 extends over 13 amino acids. CDR1 is SGHRS, CDR2 YFSETQ, per germline. Trimming took 4 bases from V and 2 from J, leaving 9 bases between them.